This record concerns one TCR beta chain sequence. Its antigen is currently unknown. Both 60 Vbeta primers and 13 Jbeta primers went into the PCR. This table comes from immunoSEQ multiplex PCR, and its TCRdb copy is limited to in-frame clones, with some not included. The table has 50,000 or so clones, roughly four fifths seen once; the top ten hold 2.5%. The data are from a study of cytomegalovirus exposure and HLA in healthy donors. Findings of the study overall: Immune exposure information comprised only CMV serostatus.

The clonotype comes from a boy under 18 in good health and CMV-seropositive. Sequencing used PBMCs.

DNA of the CDR3: TGTGCCAGCAGCTCCCAAACAGGAATGAACACCGGGGAGCTGTTTTTT. This sequence encodes CASSSQTGMNTGELFF. J is TRBJ2-2 and V is TRBV9; possible D gene TRBD1, 5 bases. The germline gives CDR1 SGDLS, CDR2 YYNGEE. Deletions cut 4 bases from V and 1 base from J, with 14 bases between. This CDR3 spans 16 amino acids.